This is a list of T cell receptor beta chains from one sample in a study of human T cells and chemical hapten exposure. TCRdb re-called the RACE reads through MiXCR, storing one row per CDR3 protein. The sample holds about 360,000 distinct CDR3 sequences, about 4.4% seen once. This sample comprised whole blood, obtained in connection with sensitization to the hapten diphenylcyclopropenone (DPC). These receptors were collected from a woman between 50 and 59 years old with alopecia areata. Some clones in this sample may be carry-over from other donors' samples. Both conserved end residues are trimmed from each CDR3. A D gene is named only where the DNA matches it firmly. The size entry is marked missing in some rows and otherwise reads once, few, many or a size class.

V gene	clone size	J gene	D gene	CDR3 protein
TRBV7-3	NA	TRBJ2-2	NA	ASSGDGELF
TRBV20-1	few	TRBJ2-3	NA	SATESASSTISTDTQY
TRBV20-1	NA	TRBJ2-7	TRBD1	SARNRGGFAYEQY
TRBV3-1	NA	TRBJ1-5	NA	ASSQATGPQH
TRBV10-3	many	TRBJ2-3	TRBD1	AISESRGTDTQY
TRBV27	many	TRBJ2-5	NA	ASSFQGPETQY
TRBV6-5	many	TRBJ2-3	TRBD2	ASSQTTSANTQY
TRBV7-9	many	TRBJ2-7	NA	ASSSPGLIYEQY
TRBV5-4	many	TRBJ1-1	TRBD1	ASSLGGTGGTEAF
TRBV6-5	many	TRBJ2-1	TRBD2	ASSYSIAGVSHEQF
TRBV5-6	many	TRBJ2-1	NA	ASSLEGPGYNEQF
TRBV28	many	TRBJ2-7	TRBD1	ASRPWDSSYEQY
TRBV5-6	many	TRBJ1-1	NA	ASSAGTEAF
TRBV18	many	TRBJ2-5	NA	ASSGTAKETQY
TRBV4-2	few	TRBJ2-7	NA	ASSPRGYASSYEQY
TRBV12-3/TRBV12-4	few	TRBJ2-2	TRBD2	ASSLEAGGLNGELF
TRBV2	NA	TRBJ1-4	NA	ASSEQGRVPEKLF
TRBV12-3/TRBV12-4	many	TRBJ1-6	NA	ASSLLQSPLH
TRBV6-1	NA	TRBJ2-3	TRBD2	ASSEAGGAYGQY
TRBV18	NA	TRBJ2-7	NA	ASSPGRGPVYEQY
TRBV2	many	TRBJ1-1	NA	ASQLNTEAF
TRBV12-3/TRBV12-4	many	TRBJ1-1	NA	ASSFIQGVTEAF
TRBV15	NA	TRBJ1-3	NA	ATSRDLASGNTIY
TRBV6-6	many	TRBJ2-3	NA	ASKLGAHTDTQY
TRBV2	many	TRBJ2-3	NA	ASSDGADTQY
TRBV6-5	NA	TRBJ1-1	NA	ASSYGGVGEAF
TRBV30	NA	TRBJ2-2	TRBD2	AWTGLAGAGELF
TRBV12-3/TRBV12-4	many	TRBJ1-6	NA	ASTSIGDSPLH
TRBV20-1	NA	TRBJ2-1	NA	SASADGGPKWEQF
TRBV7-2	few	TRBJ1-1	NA	ASIPERGRMNTEAF
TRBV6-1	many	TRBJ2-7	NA	ASSELDGINEQY
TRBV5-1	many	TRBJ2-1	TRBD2	ASSPRTSGSSNEQF
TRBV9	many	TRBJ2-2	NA	ASSVAVTPSTGELF
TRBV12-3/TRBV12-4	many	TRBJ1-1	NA	ASSLLPTEAF
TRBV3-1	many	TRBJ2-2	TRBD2	ASSQDRSSGRSNTGELF
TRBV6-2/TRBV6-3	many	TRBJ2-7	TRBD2	ATNRGTSGLPLSYEQY
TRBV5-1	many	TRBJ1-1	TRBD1	ASSQTTGGTEAF
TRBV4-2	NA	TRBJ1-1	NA	ASSQDSSGNTEAF
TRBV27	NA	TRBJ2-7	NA	ASSSTGPEQY
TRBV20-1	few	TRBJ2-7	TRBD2	SAASGSSHEQY
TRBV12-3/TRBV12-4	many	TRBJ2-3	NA	ASSSYGDSLADTQY
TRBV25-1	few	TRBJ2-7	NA	ASSEDARGTYEQY
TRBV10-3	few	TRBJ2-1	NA	AIRTSSYNEQF
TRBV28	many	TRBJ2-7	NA	ASVSAGLYEQY
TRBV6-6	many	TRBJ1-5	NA	ASSSQGQPQH
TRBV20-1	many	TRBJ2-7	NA	SAATERNTY
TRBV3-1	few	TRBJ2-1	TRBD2	ASSTTSGGAGQF
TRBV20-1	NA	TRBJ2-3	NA	SAPSWGTDTQY
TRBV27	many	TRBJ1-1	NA	ASSLPGAVDTEAF
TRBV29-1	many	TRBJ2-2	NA	SVDVAGELF
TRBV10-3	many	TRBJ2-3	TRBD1	AIRDRGTDTQY
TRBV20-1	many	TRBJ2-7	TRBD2	SARLAGDWEQY
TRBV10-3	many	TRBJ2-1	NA	AISESRNPFKGPLSSEQF
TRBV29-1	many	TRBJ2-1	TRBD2	SSTGGVQGNEQF
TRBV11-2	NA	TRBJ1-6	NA	ASTPGRYNSPLH
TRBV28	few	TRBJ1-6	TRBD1	ASRRQGLPNSPLH
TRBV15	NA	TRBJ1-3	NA	ATSRDRVTIY
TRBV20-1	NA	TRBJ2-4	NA	SASGQLAKNIQY
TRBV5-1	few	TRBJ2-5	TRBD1	ASSLKGARETQY